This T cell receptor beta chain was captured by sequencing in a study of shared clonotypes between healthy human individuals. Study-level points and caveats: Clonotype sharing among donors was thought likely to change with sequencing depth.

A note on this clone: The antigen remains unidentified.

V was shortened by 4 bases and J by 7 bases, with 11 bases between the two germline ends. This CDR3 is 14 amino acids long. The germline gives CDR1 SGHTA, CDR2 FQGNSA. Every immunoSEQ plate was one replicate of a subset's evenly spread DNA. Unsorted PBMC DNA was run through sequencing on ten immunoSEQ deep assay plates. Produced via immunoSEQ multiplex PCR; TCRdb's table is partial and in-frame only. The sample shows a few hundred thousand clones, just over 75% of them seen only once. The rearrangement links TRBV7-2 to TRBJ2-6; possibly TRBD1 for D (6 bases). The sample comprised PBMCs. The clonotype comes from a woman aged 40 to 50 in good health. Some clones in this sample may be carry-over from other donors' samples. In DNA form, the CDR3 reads TGTGCCAGCAGCTCGATCAGGGGTGCCAACGTCCTGACTTTC. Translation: CASSSIRGANVLTF. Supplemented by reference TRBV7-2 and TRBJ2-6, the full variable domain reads GAGVSQSPSNKVTEKGKDVELRCDPISGHTALYWYRQSLGQGLEFLIYFQGNSAPDKSGLPSDRFSAERTGGSVSTLTIQRTQQEDSAVYLCASSSIRGANVLTFGAGSRLTVL.